These 2 T cell receptor beta chains share one sample of origin, sequenced in a study of T cells in Graves' hyperthyroidism and ophthalmopathy. Regions amplified from RNA transcripts were the TCR beta CDR3 regions. The HTBI set primed first-round TCR CDR3 RT-PCR. TCRdb processed the multiplex PCR reads anew with MiXCR; each CDR3 protein has one entry. The sample yields approximately 630,000 distinct CDR3 sequences, around 15% seen once. The sequenced sample was blood. The source is a woman between 25 and 40 years old with Graves' hyperthyroidism.

This clonotype has a count of ten or more. This chain links TRBV5-1 with TRBJ2-3; D tentatively fits TRBD1 or TRBD2 (5 bases each). Germline V CDR1 and CDR2: SGHRS, YFSETQ. The CDR3 runs to 15 residues. V was cut by 4 bases and J by 2 bases, with 14 bases left in between. In DNA, the CDR3 is TGCGCCAGCAGCCGGGACGGAGGTTTCACAGATACGCAGTATTTT. Translation: CASSRDGGFTDTQYF.

V gene TRBV19 combines with J gene TRBJ2-6; 9 bases match TRBD1. V lost 1 base and J lost 2; bases outside the gene matches: 0. Germline V gives CDR1 LNHDA, CDR2 SQIVND (reference sequence). The CDR3 sequence is 16 residues long. The CDR3 reads CASSIGQGAGANVLTF. Written as DNA, the CDR3 is TGTGCCAGTAGTATAGGACAGGGGGCTGGGGCCAACGTCCTGACTTTC.